This TCR beta chain appears in the sequencing data of a study of cytotoxic CD8 clonotypes in ibrutinib-treated CLL. Turning to the study itself: Patient counts were ten to eleven relapsed/refractory, more than 14 treatment-naive and some 17 IGHV unmutated. Study-level points and caveats: Clonality measured at baseline exceeded age-matched healthy donors, tracking circulating CD8+ T-cell counts.

This table comes from immunoSEQ multiplex PCR, and its TCRdb copy is limited to in-frame clones, with some not included. The top ten clones hold approximately 20% of a sample with around 52,000 clones, over 55% of them seen once. V shed 3 bases and J shed 2 bases, with 2 bases lying between them. Germline assignment: CDR1 MDHEN and CDR2 SYDVKM. The CDR3 spans 11 residues. Concerning this clone itself: Its matching antigen is unknown. A read error may be the cause here, since a much bigger clone is one base away.

The rearrangement links TRBV28 to TRBJ2-7, with D hard to call. This sample comprised PBMCs, obtained after 24 months of ibrutinib treatment. The source is a human donor with chronic lymphocytic leukemia. This CDR3 reads CASSLAYEQYF. The CDR3 DNA reads as TGTGCCAGCAGTTTGGCCTACGAGCAGTACTTC.